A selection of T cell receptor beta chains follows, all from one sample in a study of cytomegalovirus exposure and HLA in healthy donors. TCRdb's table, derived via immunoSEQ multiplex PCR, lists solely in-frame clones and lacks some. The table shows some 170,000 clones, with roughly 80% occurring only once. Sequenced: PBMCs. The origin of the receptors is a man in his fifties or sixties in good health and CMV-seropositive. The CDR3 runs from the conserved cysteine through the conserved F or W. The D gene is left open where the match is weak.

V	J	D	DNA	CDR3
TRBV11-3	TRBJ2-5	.	TGTGCCAGCAGCTTAGGTGGGGGGGCGGGGGAGACCCAGTACTTC	CASSLGGGAGETQYF
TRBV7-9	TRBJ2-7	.	TGTGCCAGCAGCTTGTGGACTCTGAGCTCCTACGAGCAGTACTTC	CASSLWTLSSYEQYF
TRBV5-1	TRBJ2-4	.	TGCGCCAGCAGCGCCGGGACAAGTAAAGCCAAAAACATTCAGTACTTC	CASSAGTSKAKNIQYF
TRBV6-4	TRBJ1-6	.	TGTGCCAGCAGTGACTCGAGTAGGGGTTCACCCCTCCACTTT	CASSDSSRGSPLHF
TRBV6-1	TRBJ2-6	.	TGTGCCAGCAGTGAAGTGTTAGGGGCCTCTGGGGCCAACGTCCTGACTTTC	CASSEVLGASGANVLTF
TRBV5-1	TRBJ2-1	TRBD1	TGCGCCAGCAGCTTGGAAGGGACAGGCTCTTCAGCTGGGCAGTTCTTC	CASSLEGTGSSAGQFF
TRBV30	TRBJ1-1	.	TGTGCCTGGAGTGTACTTTTGGGAGAGGAAGCTTTCTTT	CAWSVLLGEEAFF
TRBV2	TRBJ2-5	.	TGTGCCAGCAGCCTAGCCGAGACCCAGTACTTC	CASSLAETQYF
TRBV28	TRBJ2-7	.	TGTGCCAGCAGTTTTCGGGACATAGACTACGAGCAGTACTTC	CASSFRDIDYEQYF
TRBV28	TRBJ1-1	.	TGTGCCAGCAGTCCGGTGGGCAGGGCGAGGGAAGCTTTCTTT	CASSPVGRAREAFF